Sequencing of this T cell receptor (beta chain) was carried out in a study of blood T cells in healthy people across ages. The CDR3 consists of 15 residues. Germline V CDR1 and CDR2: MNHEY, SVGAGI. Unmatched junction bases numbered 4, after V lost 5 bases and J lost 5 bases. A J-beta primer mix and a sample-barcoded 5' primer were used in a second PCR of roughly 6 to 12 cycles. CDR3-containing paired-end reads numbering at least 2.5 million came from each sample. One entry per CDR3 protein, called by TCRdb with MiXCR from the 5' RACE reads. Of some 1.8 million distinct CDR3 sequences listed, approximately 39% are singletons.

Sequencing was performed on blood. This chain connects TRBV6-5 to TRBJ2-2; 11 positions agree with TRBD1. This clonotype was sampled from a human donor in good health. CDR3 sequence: CASSTGTGGTGELFF. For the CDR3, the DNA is TGTGCCAGCAGTACCGGGACAGGGGGAACCGGGGAGCTGTTTTTT.